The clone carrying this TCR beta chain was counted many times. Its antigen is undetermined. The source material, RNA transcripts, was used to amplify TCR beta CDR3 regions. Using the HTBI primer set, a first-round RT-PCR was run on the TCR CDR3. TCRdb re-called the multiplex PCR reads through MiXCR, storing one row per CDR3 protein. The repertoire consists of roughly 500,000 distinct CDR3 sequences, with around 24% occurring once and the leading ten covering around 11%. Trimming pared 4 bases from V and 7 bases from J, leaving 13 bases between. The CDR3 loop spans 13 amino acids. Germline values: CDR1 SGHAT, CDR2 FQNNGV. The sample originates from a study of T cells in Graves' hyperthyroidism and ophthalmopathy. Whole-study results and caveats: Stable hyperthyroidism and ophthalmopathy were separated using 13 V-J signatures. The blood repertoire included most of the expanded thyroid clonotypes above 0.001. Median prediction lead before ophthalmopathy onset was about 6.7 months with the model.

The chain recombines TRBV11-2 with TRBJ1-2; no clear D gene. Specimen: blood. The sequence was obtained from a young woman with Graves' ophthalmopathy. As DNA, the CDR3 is TGTGCCAGCAGCTCTGGGCCCGGGAGTGGCTACACCTTC. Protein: CASSSGPGSGYTF.